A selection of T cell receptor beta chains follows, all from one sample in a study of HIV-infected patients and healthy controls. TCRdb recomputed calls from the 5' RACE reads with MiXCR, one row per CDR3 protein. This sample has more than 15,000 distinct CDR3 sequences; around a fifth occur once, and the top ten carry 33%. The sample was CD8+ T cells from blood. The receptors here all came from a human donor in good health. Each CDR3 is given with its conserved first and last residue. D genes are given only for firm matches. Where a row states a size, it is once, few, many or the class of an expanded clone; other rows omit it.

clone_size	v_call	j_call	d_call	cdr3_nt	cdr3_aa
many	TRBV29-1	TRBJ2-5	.	TGCAGCGTGCCGGGTACAGGATTCCAAGAGACCCAGTACTTC	CSVPGTGFQETQYF
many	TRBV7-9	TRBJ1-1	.	TGTGCCAGCAGCTTAGACAGGGCCACTGAAGCTTTCTTT	CASSLDRATEAFF
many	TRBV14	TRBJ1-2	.	TGTGCCAGCAGCCAAGGGGTCTATGGCTACACCTTC	CASSQGVYGYTF
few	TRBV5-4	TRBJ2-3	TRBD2	TGTGCCAGCAGCCGCACTAGCGGGTCAGATACGCAGTATTTT	CASSRTSGSDTQYF
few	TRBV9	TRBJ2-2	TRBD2	TGTGCCAGCAGCGTTAGCGGGAGGGACACCGGGGAGCTGTTTTTT	CASSVSGRDTGELFF
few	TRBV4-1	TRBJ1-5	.	TGCGCCAGCAGCCAAGATATATCGCACGGTAGCAATCAGCCCCAGCATTTT	CASSQDISHGSNQPQHF
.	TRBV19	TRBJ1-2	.	TGTGCCAGTAGCCTACGGACGGACTATGGCTACACCTTC	CASSLRTDYGYTF
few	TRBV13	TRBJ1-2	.	TGTGCCAGCAGCTTTGGCAGAAACTATGGCTACACCTTC	CASSFGRNYGYTF
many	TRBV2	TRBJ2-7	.	TGTGCCAGCAGCCGGTTGGCGCTAGCCAGCTACGAGCAGTACTTC	CASSRLALASYEQYF
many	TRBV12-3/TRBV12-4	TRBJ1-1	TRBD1	TGTGCCAGCAGTCCCTTAGGGAGGGGACAGGGGATGAACACTGAAGCTTTCTTT	CASSPLGRGQGMNTEAFF
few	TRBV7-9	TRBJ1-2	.	TGTGCCAGCAGCTCGTTTATGGTCTATGGCTACACCTTC	CASSSFMVYGYTF
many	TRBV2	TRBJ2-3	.	TGTGCCATTGGGGCTAGCGTCTCAGATACGCAGTATTTT	CAIGASVSDTQYF
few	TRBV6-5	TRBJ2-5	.	TGTGCCAGCAGTTACGGCCGGGGTGGAGAGACCCAGTACTTC	CASSYGRGGETQYF
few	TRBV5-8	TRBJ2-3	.	TGTGCCAGCAGCGCCGACCTTCCGAAGTACTCAACAGATACGCAGTATTTT	CASSADLPKYSTDTQYF